This TCR beta chain originates from a study of beta chain features in type 1 diabetes. Germline V CDR1 and CDR2: SGHRS, YFSETQ. The CDR3 spans 16 residues. V lost 0 bases and J lost 7; bases outside the gene matches: 9. This clone has just a few counts. The investigators reverse transcribed all of the isolated RNA, so they sequenced expressed TCRB transcripts. Assay: immunoSEQ multiplex PCR; the TCRdb copy retains only in-frame clones and omits some. In the table there are 970,000 or so clones, under 20% of which are singletons. The TCR sequence derives from a woman aged 18-35 years in good health. This chain links TRBV5-1 with TRBJ2-5; TRBD2 matches at 10 bases. Sequencing was done on a sample of naive CD4+ T cells from blood. The CDR3 bases are TGCGCCAGCAGCTTGGGTACTAGCGGGACTGGGCGGACCCAGTACTTC. This gives the protein CASSLGTSGTGRTQYF.